Listed here are 24 T cell receptor beta chains from one sample, sequenced in a study of T cell responses to AZD1222 COVID-19 vaccine. Data came from immunoSEQ multiplex PCR; TCRdb stores just in-frame clones and leaves some out. The sample holds around 160,000 clones, just over 90% seen once. The sequenced sample was peripheral blood, obtained 28 days after the second AZD1222 dose. The receptors stem from an adult who received the AZD1222 COVID-19 vaccine.

V gene TRBV19 combines with J gene TRBJ1-3, with D possibly TRBD1 on 6 matching bases. This CDR3 is built from 15 residues. Trimming took off 11 bases at V and 0 bases at J, with 17 bases between the two ends. CDR1 LNHDA and CDR2 SQIVND come from the germline V gene (reference sequence). CDR3 sequence: CAPHQGQNSGNTIYF. The CDR3 DNA reads TGTGCCCCCCATCAGGGACAAAACTCTGGAAACACCATATATTTT.

This clone was counted a single time. The chain has TRBV2 and TRBJ2-1, with unresolved D. This CDR3 comprises 17 residues. V was cut by 8 bases and J by 2 bases, with 22 bases left in between. CDR1 SNHLY and CDR2 FYNNEI come from the germline V gene. The CDR3 DNA reads TGTGCCAGCCCCACTCCCCGGGCTTTGGGAACCTACAATGAGCAGTTCTTC. Its translation: CASPTPRALGTYNEQFF.

The V gene is TRBV6-2 or TRBV6-3, the J gene TRBJ2-7; 9 nucleotides align to TRBD1. J gave up 1 base and V 5 bases, and 6 bases lay outside the gene matches. The CDR3 extends over 15 amino acids. Germline V gene data show CDR1 as MNHEY and CDR2 as SVGEGT. CDR3 amino acids: CASSTPGQGSYEQYF. The CDR3 DNA sequence: TGTGCCAGCAGTACACCGGGACAGGGTTCCTACGAGCAGTACTTC.

This rearrangement joins TRBV10-3 to TRBJ2-2; no firm D call. The germline V gene encodes CDR1 ENHRY and CDR2 SYGVKD. The CDR3 consists of 14 residues. Trimming took off 3 bases at V and 6 bases at J, with 11 bases between the two ends. The CDR3: CAISEATGSGELFF. In DNA form, the CDR3 reads TGTGCCATCAGTGAAGCGACTGGGTCCGGGGAGCTGTTTTTT.

The chain employs TRBV3-1 (or the pseudogene TRBV3-2) and TRBJ1-2; D uncertain. Trimming removed 5 bases at V and 6 bases at J, with 19 bases between. The CDR3 totals 15 residues. In germline, CDR1 is LGHDT, CDR2 YNNKEL (reference sequence). The CDR3 DNA reads TGTGCCAGCAGCAAAGCAACTAGCTTGGCTCATGGCTACACCTTC. Amino acids: CASSKATSLAHGYTF.

The count of this clone is one. The chain recombines TRBV14 with TRBJ1-4, with 8 bases fitting TRBD1. In germline, CDR1 is SGHDN, CDR2 FVKESK. Losses at the gene ends were 5 bases for V and 8 bases for J; bases not matched to a gene: 4. This CDR3 contains 13 residues. CDR3: CASSGQGGEKLFF. The CDR3, as DNA: TGTGCCAGCAGCGGACAGGGCGGCGAAAAACTGTTTTTT.

This chain links TRBV29-1 with TRBJ1-1, with D possibly being TRBD1 (6 bases). The germline V gene encodes CDR1 SQVTM and CDR2 ANQGSEA. This CDR3 region has 16 residues. The CDR3 loop reads CSGSTLPGAGNTEAFF. The CDR3 region has the DNA TGCTCCGGATCGACTTTGCCGGGGGCCGGTAACACTGAAGCTTTCTTT. Complete variable domain (other parts from reference TRBV29-1 and TRBJ1-1): SAVISQKPSRDICQRGTSLTIQCQVDSQVTMMFWYRQQPGQSLTLIATANQGSEATYESGFVIDKFPISRPNLTFSTLTVSNMSPEDSSIYLCSGSTLPGAGNTEAFFGQGTRLTVV.

The rearrangement joins TRBV12-5 to TRBJ1-1; no clear D. The CDR3 contains 14 residues. CDR1 is LGHNT and CDR2 is FRNRAP in the germline V gene. V lost 7 bases to trimming and J lost 4 bases, with 16 bases between them. This CDR3 reads CASAPNRRATEAFF. For the CDR3, the DNA is TGTGCTAGTGCCCCCAACCGGAGGGCCACTGAAGCTTTCTTT. Using reference TRBV12-5 and TRBJ1-1 for the parts outside the CDR3, the full variable domain is DARVTQTPRHKVTEMGQEVTMRCQPILGHNTVFWYRQTMMQGLELLAYFRNRAPLDDSGMPKDRFSAEMPDATLATLKIQPSEPRDSAVYFCASAPNRRATEAFFGQGTRLTVV.

In this sample, this clone turned up once. CDR3 sequence (DNA): TGCGCCAGCAGCCCCCGGACAACGAACACCGGGGAGCTGTTTTTT. Protein product: CASSPRTTNTGELFF. The chain links TRBV4-1 to TRBJ2-2; D possibly corresponds to TRBD1 (5 bases). The CDR3 is 15 amino acids. Trimming took off 4 bases at V and 0 bases at J, with 9 bases between the two ends. CDR1 MGHRA and CDR2 YSYEKL come from the germline V gene.

The V gene is TRBV18, the J gene TRBJ2-2, with a possible D match to TRBD2 (7 bases). V was shortened by 0 bases and J by 3 bases, with 14 bases between the two germline ends. The CDR3 runs 17 residues. Germline loops: CDR1 KGHSH, CDR2 LQKENI. The CDR3 spells CASSPPGGPRDTGELFF. DNA of the CDR3: TGTGCCAGCTCACCACCCGGGGGGCCCAGGGACACCGGGGAGCTGTTTTTT.

V and J are TRBV2 and TRBJ2-7, with 7 bases that match TRBD2. Unmatched junction bases numbered 5, after V lost 7 bases and J lost 2 bases. The V gene's germline CDR1 is SNHLY and CDR2 FYNNEI. This CDR3 has 13 amino acids. The CDR3, as DNA: TGTGCCAGCAAAGGGACTATTACCTACGAGCAGTACTTC. It is translated as CASKGTITYEQYF.

J is TRBJ1-6 and V is TRBV13, with TRBD1 matching over 7 bases. The CDR3 consists of 17 residues. After removal of 6 bases from V and 0 bases from J, the junction contained 8 bases not matched to a gene. Germline V lookup: CDR1 PRHDT, CDR2 FYEKMQ (reference sequence). The DNA of the CDR3 is TGTGCCAGCAGGGTCCGAGGGGGCAGCTCCTATAATTCACCCCTCCACTTT. Residues: CASRVRGGSSYNSPLHF.

The genes are TRBV18 and TRBJ1-1; D is possibly TRBD1 (5 bases). The CDR3 is made up of 16 amino acids. V lost 2 bases to trimming and J lost 1 base, with 14 bases between them. Germline V CDR1 and CDR2: KGHSH, LQKENI. The DNA of the CDR3 is TGTGCCAGCTCACCATTGCCAGGGCCAACGAACACTGAAGCTTTCTTT. Residues: CASSPLPGPTNTEAFF. Looking up the rest from reference TRBV18 and TRBJ1-1 gives the full variable domain: NAGVMQNPRHLVRRRGQEARLRCSPMKGHSHVYWYRQLPEEGLKFMVYLQKENIIDESGMPKERFSAEFPKEGPSILRIQQVVRGDSAAYFCASSPLPGPTNTEAFFGQGTRLTVV.

The V gene is TRBV5-1, the J gene TRBJ1-1; TRBD1 aligns across 8 bases. The germline V gene has CDR1 SGHRS and CDR2 YFSETQ. V lost 0 bases, J lost 4 bases, and 8 bases stayed unmatched. This CDR3 has 16 amino acids. CDR3 amino acids: CASSLDQRTGITEAFF. CDR3 nucleotides: TGCGCCAGCAGCTTGGATCAGAGGACAGGGATCACTGAAGCTTTCTTT. Based on the CDR3 plus reference TRBV5-1 and TRBJ1-1, the full variable domain is KAGVTQTPRYLIKTRGQQVTLSCSPISGHRSVSWYQQTPGQGLQFLFEYFSETQRNKGNFPGRFSGRQFSNSRSEMNVSTLELGDSALYLCASSLDQRTGITEAFFGQGTRLTVV.

The rearrangement joins TRBV5-6 to TRBJ1-4; D remains ambiguous. In germline, CDR1 is SGHDT, CDR2 YYEEEE. This CDR3 comprises 14 residues. Trimming removed 1 base from V and 7 bases from J, with 11 bases in between. The CDR3 sequence is CASSLLPDAEKLFF. CDR3 sequence (DNA): TGTGCCAGCAGCTTGCTGCCTGACGCTGAAAAACTGTTTTTT.

The J gene is TRBJ2-1, the V gene TRBV19; 10 bases are a match to TRBD2. The trim removed 6 bases at V and 7 bases at J, leaving 9 bases unmatched. CDR3 length: 15 residues. Germline V gene lookup returns CDR1 LNHDA and CDR2 SQIVND (reference sequence). The DNA for the CDR3 is TGTGCCAGTAGCAGTAGCGGGGGGAATCTTAATGAGCAGTTCTTC. This codes for CASSSSGGNLNEQFF.

This clone was observed a single time. The chain links TRBV7-9 to TRBJ2-1, with D tentatively TRBD2 (5 bases). The CDR3 has 19 residues. Germline CDR1 reads SEHNR; CDR2 reads FQNEAQ (reference sequence). Trimming took off 5 bases at V and 0 bases at J, with 23 bases between the two ends. This CDR3 is CASSHPSTRKGSSYNEQFF. CDR3 nucleotides: TGTGCCAGCAGCCACCCATCAACCAGGAAAGGGAGCTCCTACAATGAGCAGTTCTTC.

The chain joins TRBV29-1 to TRBJ1-1, with 9 positions matching TRBD1. This CDR3 is 14 amino acids long. Germline V lookup: CDR1 SQVTM, CDR2 ANQGSEA. V lost 4 bases and J lost 3; bases outside the gene matches: 6. The CDR3 sequence is CSVVDRGAYTEAFF. Here the CDR3 DNA reads TGCAGCGTTGTGGACAGGGGTGCTTACACTGAAGCTTTCTTT.

The chain couples TRBV27 to TRBJ2-5, with D possibly being TRBD1 (5 bases). V was trimmed by 2 bases and J by 3 bases, leaving 7 bases between them. The CDR3 has 13 amino acids. The germline CDR1 and CDR2 sequences are MNHEY and SMNVEV (reference sequence). The CDR3 loop reads CASSLTGEETQYF. As DNA, the CDR3 is TGTGCCAGCAGTTTAACAGGAGAAGAGACCCAGTACTTC.

The rearrangement links TRBV7-8 to TRBJ2-1, with D possibly TRBD1 on 6 matching bases. Trimming pared 1 base from V and 7 bases from J, leaving 14 bases between. Germline V lookup: CDR1 SGHVS, CDR2 FQNEAQ. This CDR3 is 15 amino acids long. The CDR3 sequence: CASSLEGPRGNEQFF. DNA of the CDR3: TGTGCCAGCAGCTTAGAAGGACCTAGGGGGAATGAGCAGTTCTTC.

The chain recombines TRBV7-9 with TRBJ1-3; D remains unclear. V was cut by 3 bases and J by 8 bases, with 8 bases left in between. The CDR3 loop spans 12 amino acids. Per germline, CDR1 SEHNR and CDR2 FQNEAQ (reference sequence). Here the CDR3 reads CASSFPGYTIYF. The CDR3 DNA sequence: TGTGCCAGCAGCTTCCCGGGATACACCATATATTTT.

The chain combines TRBV2 with TRBJ1-2; no definite D call. Germline V CDR1 and CDR2: SNHLY, FYNNEI. The CDR3 spans 15 residues. V was clipped by 6 bases and J by 4 bases, with 18 bases between them. The CDR3 sequence is CASRNKVSRTYGYTF. In DNA form, the CDR3 reads TGTGCCAGCAGAAACAAGGTCTCACGTACCTATGGCTACACCTTC.

In DNA, the CDR3 is TGCAGCGGAGGACAGGGAAACTATGGCTACACCTTC. Protein sequence: CSGGQGNYGYTF. The rearrangement joins TRBV29-1 to TRBJ1-2, with 8 bases fitting TRBD1. The CDR3 length is 12 residues. V lost 7 bases and J lost 2; bases outside the gene matches: 3. Germline assignment: CDR1 SQVTM and CDR2 ANQGSEA. The full variable domain, with the rest looked up from reference TRBV29-1 and TRBJ1-2, is SAVISQKPSRDICQRGTSLTIQCQVDSQVTMMFWYRQQPGQSLTLIATANQGSEATYESGFVIDKFPISRPNLTFSTLTVSNMSPEDSSIYLCSGGQGNYGYTFGSGTRLTVV.

The V call is TRBV24-1, the J call TRBJ1-5; D is unclear. Trimming removed 5 bases at V and 7 bases at J, with 11 bases between. The CDR3 covers 13 residues. Germline V gene sequence: CDR1 KGHDR, CDR2 SFDVKD. Written as DNA, the CDR3 is TGTGCCACCAGTGGAGGGAGGCACCAGCCCCAGCATTTT. Protein sequence: CATSGGRHQPQHF.